A selection of T cell receptor beta chains follows, all from one sample in a study of cytomegalovirus exposure and HLA in healthy donors. Some clones are missing from TCRdb's copy, which holds only in-frame ones; the method was immunoSEQ multiplex PCR. The table shows about 140,000 clones, with about two thirds occurring only once. The specimen was PBMCs. The receptors stem from a young man in good health and CMV-seropositive. Each CDR3 is given with its conserved first and last residue. A D gene is named only where the DNA matches it firmly. Size is stated for part of the rows, as once, few or many counts, or as a class when the clone is expanded.

.	TRBV30	TRBJ2-3	TRBD2	20	CAWNSVGPGTSGISTDTQYF	TGTGCCTGGAATAGTGTGGGACCCGGGACTAGCGGAATAAGCACAGATACGCAGTATTTT
.	TRBV9	TRBJ2-1	.	15	CASRVGGSPYNEQFF	TGTGCCAGCAGGGTAGGAGGGAGCCCCTACAATGAGCAGTTCTTC
.	TRBV28	TRBJ1-4	.	15	CASRVGRELVEKLFF	TGTGCCAGCAGGGTCGGGAGGGAGCTGGTTGAAAAACTGTTTTTT
once	TRBV7-3	TRBJ2-3	TRBD2	16	CASSLWPSGSSDTQYF	TGTGCCAGCAGCTTATGGCCTAGCGGGAGTTCAGATACGCAGTATTTT
.	TRBV7-8	TRBJ2-7	.	15	CASSLASSPSYEQYF	TGTGCCAGCAGCTTAGCATCTAGCCCTTCCTACGAGCAGTACTTC
.	TRBV28	TRBJ2-6	.	16	CASSLGQPSGANVLTF	TGTGCCAGCAGTTTGGGCCAGCCCTCTGGGGCCAACGTCCTGACTTTC
.	TRBV19	TRBJ2-3	TRBD2	15	CASRRNGRGTDTQYF	TGTGCCAGTAGACGAAACGGGAGGGGCACAGATACGCAGTATTTT
.	TRBV9	TRBJ2-1	.	15	CASSPRGVVYNEQFF	TGTGCCAGCAGCCCCCGGGGAGTCGTATACAATGAGCAGTTCTTC
once	TRBV6-5	TRBJ1-2	TRBD1	15	CASSIRQGSSYGYTF	TGTGCCAGCAGTATACGACAGGGATCTTCATATGGCTACACCTTC
few	TRBV4-1	TRBJ2-7	.	14	CASSQRVQGYEQYF	TGCGCCAGCAGCCAACGTGTACAGGGCTACGAGCAGTACTTC
few	TRBV28	TRBJ2-7	TRBD2	14	CASKVGTSVYEQYF	TGTGCCAGCAAGGTAGGGACTAGCGTCTACGAGCAGTACTTC
.	TRBV6-4	TRBJ2-2	TRBD1	17	CASSLSRGPVDTGELFF	TGTGCCAGCAGTCTGTCGAGGGGGCCCGTCGACACCGGGGAGCTGTTTTTT
.	TRBV18	TRBJ2-2	.	16	CASSPSSRAITGELFF	TGTGCCAGCTCACCATCTTCGCGGGCTATCACCGGGGAGCTGTTTTTT
once	TRBV2	TRBJ1-1	TRBD1	15	CASSEWTGIGTEAFF	TGTGCCAGCAGTGAGTGGACAGGGATCGGCACTGAAGCTTTCTTT
.	TRBV6-5	TRBJ2-7	.	14	CASSSGAGAYEQYF	TGCGCCAGCAGTTCCGGGGCAGGGGCATACGAGCAGTACTTC
once	TRBV2	TRBJ1-1	.	15	CASRDRWGMNTEAFF	TGTGCCAGCAGAGACAGATGGGGCATGAACACTGAAGCTTTCTTT
few	TRBV6-6	TRBJ2-7	TRBD2	14	CASSYVGRVYEQYF	TGTGCCAGCAGTTACGTCGGGAGGGTCTACGAGCAGTACTTC
.	TRBV10-1	TRBJ2-7	TRBD2	15	CASSIGTSATYEQYF	TGCGCCAGCAGTATTGGGACTAGCGCTACCTACGAGCAGTACTTC
.	TRBV5-1	TRBJ2-3	.	15	CASSLRVGRTDTQYF	TGCGCCAGCAGCTTGCGAGTTGGTCGCACAGATACGCAGTATTTT
.	TRBV5-4	TRBJ2-5	TRBD1	16	CASSLGQGPYQETQYF	TGTGCCAGCAGCCTAGGACAGGGGCCGTACCAAGAGACCCAGTACTTC
.	TRBV28	TRBJ1-2	.	16	CASSIPSGYSDYGYTF	TGTGCCAGCAGTATCCCTTCAGGGTATTCTGACTATGGCTACACCTTC
.	TRBV5-1	TRBJ1-5	.	14	CASSFNSGNQPQHF	TGCGCCAGCAGCTTCAACAGTGGCAATCAGCCCCAGCATTTT
.	TRBV28	TRBJ1-2	.	13	CASSLGRADGYTF	TGTGCCAGCAGTTTAGGCAGGGCGGATGGCTACACCTTC
.	TRBV4-1	TRBJ2-5	TRBD2	19	CASSQRGAGTSGRGETQYF	TGCGCCAGCAGCCAAAGGGGCGCCGGGACTAGCGGGAGGGGGGAGACCCAGTACTTC
few	TRBV7-6	TRBJ2-2	.	14	CASSSGRWTGELFF	TGTGCCAGCAGTTCAGGAAGGTGGACCGGGGAGCTGTTTTTT
.	TRBV10-3	TRBJ2-3	.	15	CAISDVLGGTDTQYF	TGTGCCATCAGTGACGTACTTGGAGGGACAGATACGCAGTATTTT
.	TRBV11-3	TRBJ2-3	TRBD2	15	CASSYGTSFSDTQYF	TGTGCCAGCAGCTACGGGACTAGTTTTTCAGATACGCAGTATTTT
.	TRBV2	TRBJ2-7	.	15	CASSGRGTGSYEQYF	TGTGCCAGCAGTGGCAGGGGAACTGGCTCCTACGAGCAGTACTTC
few	TRBV5-1	TRBJ2-7	.	15	CASSLDSSGLDEQYF	TGCGCCAGCAGCTTGGATTCCTCAGGGCTGGACGAGCAGTACTTC
few	TRBV6-1	TRBJ1-5	.	16	CASSGKRSRGNQPQHF	TGTGCCAGCAGTGGTAAAAGGTCAAGGGGGAATCAGCCCCAGCATTTT
few	TRBV28	TRBJ2-7	TRBD2	16	CASSSYSGYGTYEQYF	TGTGCCAGCAGTTCCTATAGCGGGTACGGGACCTACGAGCAGTACTTC
.	TRBV6-1	TRBJ2-1	TRBD2	14	CASSRLAGVIEQFF	TGTGCCAGCAGCAGACTAGCGGGAGTCATTGAGCAGTTCTTC
.	TRBV6-1	TRBJ2-7	TRBD1	15	CASSPTQGASYEQYF	TGTGCCAGCAGTCCAACCCAGGGGGCTTCCTACGAGCAGTACTTC
.	TRBV27	TRBJ1-1	TRBD1	15	CASSRDRAMNTEAFF	TGTGCCAGCAGTAGGGACAGAGCTATGAACACTGAAGCTTTCTTT
once	TRBV30	TRBJ1-2	TRBD1	18	CAWSNTISGQGANYGYTF	TGTGCCTGGAGTAATACGATTTCTGGACAGGGGGCGAACTATGGCTACACCTTC
once	TRBV18	TRBJ1-5	.	14	CASSPPGEVGPQHF	TGTGCCAGCTCACCACCCGGTGAGGTGGGGCCCCAGCATTTT
few	TRBV5-8	TRBJ2-3	.	16	CASSLFSGSGTDTQYF	TGTGCCAGCAGCTTGTTTTCGGGATCCGGCACAGATACGCAGTATTTT
.	TRBV5-1	TRBJ2-1	TRBD2	15	CASGLPSGTTNEQFF	TGCGCCAGCGGGCTTCCTAGCGGGACGACCAATGAGCAGTTCTTC
.	TRBV15	TRBJ2-5	.	15	CATSRDQGMGETQYF	TGTGCCACCAGCAGAGATCAGGGGATGGGTGAGACCCAGTACTTC
.	TRBV5-4	TRBJ1-2	.	13	CASSLSGYFGYTF	TGTGCCAGCAGCTTGTCAGGGTATTTTGGCTACACCTTC
.	TRBV29-1	TRBJ1-2	TRBD1	13	CSVQGQGVNGYTF	TGCAGCGTACAAGGACAGGGGGTCAATGGCTACACCTTC